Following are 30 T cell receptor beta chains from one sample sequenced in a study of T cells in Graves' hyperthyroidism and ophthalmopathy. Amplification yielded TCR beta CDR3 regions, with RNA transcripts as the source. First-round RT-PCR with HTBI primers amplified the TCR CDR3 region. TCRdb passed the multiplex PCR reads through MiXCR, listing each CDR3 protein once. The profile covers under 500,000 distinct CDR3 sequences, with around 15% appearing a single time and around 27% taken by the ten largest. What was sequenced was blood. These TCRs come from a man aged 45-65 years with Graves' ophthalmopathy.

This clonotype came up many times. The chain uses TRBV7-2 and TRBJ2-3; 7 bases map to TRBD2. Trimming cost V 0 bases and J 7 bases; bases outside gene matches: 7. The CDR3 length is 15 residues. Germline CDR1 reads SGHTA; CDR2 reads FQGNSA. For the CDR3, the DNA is TGTGCCAGCAGCTTAGCGGTGCGGGAGAGGAATACGCAGTATTTT. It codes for CASSLAVRERNTQYF.

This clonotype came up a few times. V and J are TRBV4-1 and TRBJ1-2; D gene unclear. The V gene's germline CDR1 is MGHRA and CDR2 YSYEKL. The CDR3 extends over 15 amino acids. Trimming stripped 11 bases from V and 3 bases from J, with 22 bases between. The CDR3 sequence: CASGRGVGSDYGYTF. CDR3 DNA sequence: TGCGCCTCGGGCCGAGGTGTTGGGAGTGACTATGGCTACACCTTC.

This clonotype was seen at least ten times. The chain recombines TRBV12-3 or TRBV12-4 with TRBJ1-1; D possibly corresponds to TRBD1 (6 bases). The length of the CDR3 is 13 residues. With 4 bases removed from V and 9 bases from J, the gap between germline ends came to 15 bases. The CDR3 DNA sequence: TGTGCCAGCAGTTCCCCCGAAGGGGACAAAGCTTTCTTT. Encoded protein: CASSSPEGDKAFF.

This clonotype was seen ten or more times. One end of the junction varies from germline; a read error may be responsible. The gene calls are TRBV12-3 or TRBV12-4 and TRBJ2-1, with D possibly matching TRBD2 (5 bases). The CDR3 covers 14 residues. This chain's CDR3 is CASTDRDGYNGQFF. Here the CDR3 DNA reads TGTGCCAGCACCGATCGGGATGGATACAATGGGCAGTTCTTC.

The chain's CDR3 is CASSVGTGSAYEQYF. In DNA form, the CDR3 reads TGTGCCAGCAGCGTAGGGACAGGGTCAGCCTACGAGCAGTACTTC. The genes are TRBV9 and TRBJ2-7; TRBD1 agrees at 8 bases. Trimming removed 0 bases from V and 2 bases from J; junction bases left unmatched: 4. This CDR3 region has 15 residues. Germline CDR1 and CDR2: SGDLS and YYNGEE.

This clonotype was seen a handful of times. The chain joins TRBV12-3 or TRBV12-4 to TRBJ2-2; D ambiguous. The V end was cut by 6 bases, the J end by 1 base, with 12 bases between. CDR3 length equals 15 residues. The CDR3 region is CASRYKEKNTGELFF. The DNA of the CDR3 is TGTGCCAGCAGATACAAAGAGAAGAACACCGGGGAGCTGTTTTTT.

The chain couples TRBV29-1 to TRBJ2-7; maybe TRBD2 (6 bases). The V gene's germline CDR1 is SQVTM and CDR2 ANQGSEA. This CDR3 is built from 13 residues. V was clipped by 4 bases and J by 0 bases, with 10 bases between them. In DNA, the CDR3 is TGCAGCGTTGTCGGGGGAGTCTCCTACGAGCAGTACTTC. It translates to CSVVGGVSYEQYF.

CDR3 bases: TGTGCCAGCAGCCCCGCCGGGTTCTCCTACAATGAGCAGTTCTTC. This codes for CASSPAGFSYNEQFF. This chain joins TRBV9 and TRBJ2-1; D is unclear. V lost 4 bases and J lost 0, with 11 bases in between. Germline CDR1 SGDLS, CDR2 YYNGEE. The CDR3 has 15 amino acids.

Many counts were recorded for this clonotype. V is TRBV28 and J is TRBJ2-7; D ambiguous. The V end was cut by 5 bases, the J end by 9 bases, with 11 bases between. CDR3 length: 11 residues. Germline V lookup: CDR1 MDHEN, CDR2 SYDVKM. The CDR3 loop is CASSSLTGQYF. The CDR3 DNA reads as TGTGCCAGCAGTAGCTTAACGGGGCAGTACTTC.

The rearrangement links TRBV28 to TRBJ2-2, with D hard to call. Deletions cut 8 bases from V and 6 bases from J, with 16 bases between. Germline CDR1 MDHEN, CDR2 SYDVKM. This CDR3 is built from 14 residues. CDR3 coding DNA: TGTGCCAGCTCTGGGCCTCCGGCCCCCGGGGAGCTGTTTTTT. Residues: CASSGPPAPGELFF.

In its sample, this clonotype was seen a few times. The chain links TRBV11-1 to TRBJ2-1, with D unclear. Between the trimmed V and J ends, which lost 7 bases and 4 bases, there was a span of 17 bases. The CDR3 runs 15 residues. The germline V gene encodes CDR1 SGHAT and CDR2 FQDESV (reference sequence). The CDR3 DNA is TGTGCCAGCACCGACTTATTTGCGGAATACAATGAGCAGTTCTTC. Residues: CASTDLFAEYNEQFF.

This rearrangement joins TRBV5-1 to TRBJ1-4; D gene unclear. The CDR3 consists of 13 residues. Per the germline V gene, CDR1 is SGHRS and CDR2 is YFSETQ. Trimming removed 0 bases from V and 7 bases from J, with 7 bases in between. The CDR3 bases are TGCGCCAGCAGCTTGGTCGTGGGTGAAAAACTGTTTTTT. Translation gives CASSLVVGEKLFF.

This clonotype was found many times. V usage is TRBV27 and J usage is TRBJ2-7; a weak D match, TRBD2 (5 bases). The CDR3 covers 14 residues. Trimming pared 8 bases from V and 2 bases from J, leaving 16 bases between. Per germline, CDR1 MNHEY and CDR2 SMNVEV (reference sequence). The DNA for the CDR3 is TGTGCCAGCGGCCTCAGACGGGGTGCCTACGAGCAGTACTTC. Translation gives CASGLRRGAYEQYF.

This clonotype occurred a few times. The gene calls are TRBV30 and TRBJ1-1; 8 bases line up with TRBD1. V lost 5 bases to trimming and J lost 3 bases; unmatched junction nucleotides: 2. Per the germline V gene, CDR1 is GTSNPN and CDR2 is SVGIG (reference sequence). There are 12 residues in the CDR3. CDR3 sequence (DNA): TGTGCCTGGCACAGGGGGGACACTGAAGCTTTCTTT. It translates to CAWHRGDTEAFF.

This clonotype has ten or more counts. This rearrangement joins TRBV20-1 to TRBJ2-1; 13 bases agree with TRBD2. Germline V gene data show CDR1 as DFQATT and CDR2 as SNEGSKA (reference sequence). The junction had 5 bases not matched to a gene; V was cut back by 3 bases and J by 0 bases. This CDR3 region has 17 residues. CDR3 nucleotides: TGCAGTGCTAGGGGACTAGCGGGACGGAGCTCCTACAATGAGCAGTTCTTC. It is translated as CSARGLAGRSSYNEQFF.

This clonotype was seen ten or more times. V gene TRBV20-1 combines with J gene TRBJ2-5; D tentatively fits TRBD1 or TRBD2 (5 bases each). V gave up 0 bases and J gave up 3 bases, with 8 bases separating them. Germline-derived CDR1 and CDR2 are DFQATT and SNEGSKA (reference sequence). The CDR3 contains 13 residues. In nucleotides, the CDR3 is TGCAGTGCTAGAGATGGGGGAAAAGAGACCCAGTACTTC. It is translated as CSARDGGKETQYF.

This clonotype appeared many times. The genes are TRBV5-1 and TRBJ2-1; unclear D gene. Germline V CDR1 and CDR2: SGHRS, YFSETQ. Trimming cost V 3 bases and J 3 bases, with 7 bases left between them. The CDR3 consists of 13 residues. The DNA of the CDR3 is TGCGCCAGCAGCTCGGCCCACTACAATGAGCAGTTCTTC. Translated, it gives CASSSAHYNEQFF.

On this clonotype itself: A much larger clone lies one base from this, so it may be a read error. The CDR3 sequence: CASSLESYGYTF. The CDR3 DNA is TGCGCCAGCAGCTTGGAAAGCTATGGCTACACCTTC. This chain uses TRBV5-1 with TRBJ1-2, with D unclear. The CDR3 extends over 12 amino acids. The germline V gene has CDR1 SGHRS and CDR2 YFSETQ. The V and J ends lost 0 bases and 4 bases respectively, with 4 bases between them.

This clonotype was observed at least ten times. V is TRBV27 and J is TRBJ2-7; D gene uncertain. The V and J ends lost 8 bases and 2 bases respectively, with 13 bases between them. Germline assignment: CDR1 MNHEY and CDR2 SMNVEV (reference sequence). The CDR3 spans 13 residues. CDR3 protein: CASSSSTTYEQYF. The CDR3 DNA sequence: TGTGCCAGCTCCAGTAGCACGACCTACGAGCAGTACTTC.

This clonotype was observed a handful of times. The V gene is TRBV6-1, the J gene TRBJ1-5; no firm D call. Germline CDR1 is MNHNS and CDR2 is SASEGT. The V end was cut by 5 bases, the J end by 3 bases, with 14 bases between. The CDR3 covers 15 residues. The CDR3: CASSSARRTNQPQHF. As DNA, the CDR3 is TGTGCCAGCAGTTCGGCACGCAGGACCAATCAGCCCCAGCATTTT.

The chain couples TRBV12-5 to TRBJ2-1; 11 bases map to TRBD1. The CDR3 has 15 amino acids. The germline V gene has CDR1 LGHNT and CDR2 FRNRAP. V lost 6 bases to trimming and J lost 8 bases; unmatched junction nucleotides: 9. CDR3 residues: CASGTGDRGNYEQFF. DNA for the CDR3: TGTGCTAGTGGGACAGGGGACAGGGGGAACTATGAGCAGTTCTTC. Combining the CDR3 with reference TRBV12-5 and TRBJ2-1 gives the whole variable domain DARVTQTPRHKVTEMGQEVTMRCQPILGHNTVFWYRQTMMQGLELLAYFRNRAPLDDSGMPKDRFSAEMPDATLATLKIQPSEPRDSAVYFCASGTGDRGNYEQFFGPGTRLTVL.

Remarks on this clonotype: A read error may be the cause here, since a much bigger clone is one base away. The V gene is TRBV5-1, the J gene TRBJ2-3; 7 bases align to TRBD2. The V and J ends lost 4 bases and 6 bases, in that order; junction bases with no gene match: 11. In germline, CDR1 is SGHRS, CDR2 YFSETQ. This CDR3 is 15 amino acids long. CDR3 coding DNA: TGCGCCAGCAGCCACCCGGGAGCGGGAACCGATACGCAGTATTTT. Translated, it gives CASSHPGAGTDTQYF.

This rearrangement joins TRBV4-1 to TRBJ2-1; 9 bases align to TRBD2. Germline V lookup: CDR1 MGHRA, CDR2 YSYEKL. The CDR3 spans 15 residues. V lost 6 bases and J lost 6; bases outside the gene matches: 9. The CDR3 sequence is CASSERGSGGNEQFF. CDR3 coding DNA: TGCGCCAGCAGTGAGAGGGGTAGCGGGGGCAATGAGCAGTTCTTC.

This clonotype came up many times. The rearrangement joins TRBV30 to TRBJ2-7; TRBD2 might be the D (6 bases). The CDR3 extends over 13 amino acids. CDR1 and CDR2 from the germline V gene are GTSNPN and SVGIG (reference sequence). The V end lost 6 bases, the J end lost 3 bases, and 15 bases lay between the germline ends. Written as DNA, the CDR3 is TGTGCCTGCCAAACGGCGGAGGGCTACGAGCAGTACTTC. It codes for CACQTAEGYEQYF.

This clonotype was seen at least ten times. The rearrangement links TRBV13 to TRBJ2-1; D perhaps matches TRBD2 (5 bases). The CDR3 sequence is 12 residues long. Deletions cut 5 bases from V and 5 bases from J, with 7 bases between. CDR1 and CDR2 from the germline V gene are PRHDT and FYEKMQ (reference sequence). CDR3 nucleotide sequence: TGTGCCAGCAGCCGGACTCACAATGAGCAGTTCTTC. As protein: CASSRTHNEQFF.

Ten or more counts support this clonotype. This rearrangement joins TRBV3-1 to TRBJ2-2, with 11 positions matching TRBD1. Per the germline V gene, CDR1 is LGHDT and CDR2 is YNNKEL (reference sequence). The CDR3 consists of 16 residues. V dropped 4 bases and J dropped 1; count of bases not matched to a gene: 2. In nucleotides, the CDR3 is TGTGCCAGCAGCCGGGGACAGGGGGGGAACACCGGGGAGCTGTTTTTT. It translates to CASSRGQGGNTGELFF.

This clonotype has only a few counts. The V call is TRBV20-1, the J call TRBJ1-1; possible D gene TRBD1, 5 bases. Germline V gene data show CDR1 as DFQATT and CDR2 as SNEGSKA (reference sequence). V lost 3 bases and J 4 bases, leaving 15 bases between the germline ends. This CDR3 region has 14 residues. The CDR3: CSASPGTAGTEAFF. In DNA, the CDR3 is TGCAGTGCTAGTCCAGGGACGGCCGGCACTGAAGCTTTCTTT.

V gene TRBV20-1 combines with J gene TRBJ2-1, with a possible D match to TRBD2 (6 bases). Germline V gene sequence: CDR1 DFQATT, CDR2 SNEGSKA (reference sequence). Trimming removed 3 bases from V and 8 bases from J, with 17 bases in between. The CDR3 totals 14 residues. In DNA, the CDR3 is TGCAGTGCTAGGCGGGACTCGATAAGCGATGAGCAGTTCTTC. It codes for CSARRDSISDEQFF.

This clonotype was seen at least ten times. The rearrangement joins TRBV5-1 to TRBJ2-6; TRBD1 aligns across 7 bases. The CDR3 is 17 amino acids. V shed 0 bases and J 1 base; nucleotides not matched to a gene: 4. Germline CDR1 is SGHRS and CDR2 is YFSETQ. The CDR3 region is CASSLAPGGSGANVLTF. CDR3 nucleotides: TGCGCCAGCAGCTTGGCCCCAGGGGGATCTGGGGCCAACGTCCTGACTTTC.

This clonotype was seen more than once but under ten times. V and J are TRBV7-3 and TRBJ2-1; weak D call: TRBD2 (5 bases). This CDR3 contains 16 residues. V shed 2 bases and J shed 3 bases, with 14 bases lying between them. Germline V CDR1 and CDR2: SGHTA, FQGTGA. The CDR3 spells CASSLLGRGGYNEQFF. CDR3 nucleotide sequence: TGTGCCAGCAGCTTATTAGGTCGTGGAGGCTACAATGAGCAGTTCTTC. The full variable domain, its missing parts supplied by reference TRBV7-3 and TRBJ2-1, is GAGVSQTPSNKVTEKGKYVELRCDPISGHTALYWYRQSLGQGPEFLIYFQGTGAADDSGLPNDRFFAVRPEGSVSTLKIQRTERGDSAVYLCASSLLGRGGYNEQFFGPGTRLTVL.